What follows are 29 T cell receptor beta chains derived from one specimen sequenced in a study of shared T cell receptors in the human thymus (dated by TCRdb to the early 2020s). Preparation of the library involved the immunoSEQ multiplex PCR assay. In its TCRdb copy, this immuneACCESS table keeps in-frame sequences only and misses some clones. Where compared with another copy, unresolved V genes explain less than half of these, and the others have no known cause. The sample data list hundreds of thousands of clones, and approximately 88% of these were observed just once. The ten largest clones add up to about 0.01% of the sample. This same sample was also taken into another study, of human thymus T cells.

The sequencing input was thymocytes. The receptors were sampled from a boy in the first two years of life with a congenital heart defect. Donor details come from another sample of the same person, matched by shared clones.

This clone was counted once. The chain joins TRBV18 to TRBJ2-7, with D perhaps TRBD1 (6 bases). Germline V CDR1 and CDR2: KGHSH, LQKENI. V lost 3 bases to trimming and J lost 2 bases, with 20 bases between them. The CDR3 totals 17 residues. CDR3 in amino acids: CASSPTGSGQAPYEQYF. The CDR3, as DNA: TGTGCCAGCTCACCGACAGGATCGGGGCAGGCTCCCTACGAGCAGTACTTC. The variable domain in full, completed from reference TRBV18 and TRBJ2-7, reads NAGVMQNPRHLVRRRGQEARLRCSPMKGHSHVYWYRQLPEEGLKFMVYLQKENIIDESGMPKERFSAEFPKEGPSILRIQQVVRGDSAAYFCASSPTGSGQAPYEQYFGPGTRLTVT.

This clone was seen only once. V gene TRBV4-2 combines with J gene TRBJ2-3; 9 bases fit TRBD1. Trimming removed 0 bases from V and 4 bases from J; junction bases left unmatched: 11. Looked up from germline, CDR1 is LGHNA and CDR2 is YNFKEQ. This CDR3 is built from 18 residues. The CDR3 coding sequence is TGTGCCAGCAGCCAAGATATCCGACAGGGGGTAGGGGCAGATACGCAGTATTTT. This codes for CASSQDIRQGVGADTQYF.

This clone occurred once. This chain connects TRBV28 to TRBJ2-1, with TRBD2 matching 8 bases. The CDR3 totals 18 residues. V gave up 3 bases and J gave up 2 bases; unmatched junction bases: 12. Germline V gene sequence: CDR1 MDHEN, CDR2 SYDVKM. The CDR3 bases are TGTGCCAGCAGTTTTAGTTACCGGGAGGGGGGCCCCTACAATGAGCAGTTCTTC. Protein sequence: CASSFSYREGGPYNEQFF.

The rearrangement links TRBV7-2 to TRBJ2-3, with 9 bases identical to TRBD1. J gave up 1 base and V 3 bases, and 11 bases lay outside the gene matches. Germline assignment: CDR1 SGHTA and CDR2 FQGNSA. The CDR3 covers 18 residues. This chain's CDR3 is CASSFPAAWTGGTDTQYF. The CDR3 DNA reads TGTGCCAGCAGCTTCCCTGCCGCGTGGACAGGGGGCACAGATACGCAGTATTTT.

This sequence joins TRBV19 and TRBJ2-7, with 7 bases fitting TRBD2. The V and J ends lost 1 base and 3 bases, in that order; junction bases with no gene match: 6. Germline-derived CDR1 and CDR2 are LNHDA and SQIVND (reference sequence). This CDR3 has 15 amino acids. The chain's CDR3 is CASSIGPGGGYEQYF. In DNA form, the CDR3 reads TGTGCCAGTAGTATAGGCCCGGGAGGAGGCTACGAGCAGTACTTC.

The chain has TRBV5-6 and TRBJ2-6, with D possibly being TRBD1 (6 bases). Trimming left V 3 bases short and J 0 bases short, with 13 bases between. CDR3 length equals 17 residues. Germline values: CDR1 SGHDT, CDR2 YYEEEE. CDR3 residues: CASSSRGRSSGANVLTF. Written as DNA, the CDR3 is TGTGCCAGCAGCTCCAGGGGCCGAAGCTCTGGGGCCAACGTCCTGACTTTC.

V is TRBV4-2 and J is TRBJ2-1; perhaps TRBD1 as D (6 bases). Germline values: CDR1 LGHNA, CDR2 YNFKEQ. The CDR3 covers 20 residues. V lost 2 bases to trimming and J lost 3 bases, with 26 bases between them. In nucleotides, the CDR3 is TGTGCCAGCAGCCAAAGTCGTGGGACAAGAATTAGATGGGGCTACAATGAGCAGTTCTTC. Amino acid sequence: CASSQSRGTRIRWGYNEQFF.

V gene TRBV27 combines with J gene TRBJ2-3; 10 bases line up with TRBD2. The CDR3 runs to 18 residues. Germline assignment: CDR1 MNHEY and CDR2 SMNVEV (reference sequence). J gave up 3 bases and V 2 bases, and 11 bases lay outside the gene matches. The CDR3 is CASSLGRHTGLATDTQYF. The CDR3 nucleotides read TGTGCCAGCAGTTTAGGCAGACACACGGGACTAGCGACAGATACGCAGTATTTT.

V is TRBV28 and J is TRBJ2-7; 7 positions agree with TRBD1. V lost 7 bases and J lost 3; bases outside the gene matches: 21. Germline V gene sequence: CDR1 MDHEN, CDR2 SYDVKM. The CDR3 is 18 residues long. The CDR3 DNA follows: TGTGCCAGCATGACCCAGAACCCCAAAAGGACAGGCCGCTACGAGCAGTACTTC. It encodes CASMTQNPKRTGRYEQYF.

V gene TRBV2 combines with J gene TRBJ2-7; 11 bases match TRBD2. After removal of 4 bases from V and 7 bases from J, the junction contained 6 bases not matched to a gene. CDR1 SNHLY and CDR2 FYNNEI come from the germline V gene. This CDR3 contains 14 residues. CDR3 in DNA: TGTGCCAGCAGTGCTACTAGCGGGAGTAGGGAGCAGTACTTC. Residues: CASSATSGSREQYF.

V gene TRBV14 combines with J gene TRBJ2-7; D is possibly TRBD1 (5 bases). The V end lost 0 bases, the J end lost 7 bases, and 13 bases lay between the germline ends. This CDR3 is built from 14 residues. Germline-derived CDR1 and CDR2 are SGHDN and FVKESK. The CDR3 nucleotides read TGTGCCAGCAGCCAAGATTTGGACACGTTAGAGCAGTACTTC. This sequence encodes CASSQDLDTLEQYF.

The chain joins TRBV7-2 to TRBJ2-3, with D perhaps TRBD2 (6 bases). Germline V gives CDR1 SGHTA, CDR2 FQGNSA. The CDR3 length is 16 residues. V lost 4 bases and J lost 2, with 16 bases in between. The CDR3 nucleotides are TGTGCCAGCAGCTCCCGAGACGGCGGGAACACAGATACGCAGTATTTT. Translated: CASSSRDGGNTDTQYF.

V usage is TRBV4-3 and J usage is TRBJ2-2, with TRBD2 matching over 8 bases. This CDR3 spans 13 amino acids. CDR1 LGHNA and CDR2 YSLEER come from the germline V gene. In DNA form, the CDR3 reads TGCGCAGCGGGGGAGCGGGAGACCGGGGAGCTGTTTTTT. It specifies CAAGERETGELFF.

This clone was counted between two and nine times. This chain uses TRBV28 with TRBJ2-5; 9 bases line up with TRBD1. Trimming removed 3 bases from V and 5 bases from J; junction bases left unmatched: 4. The CDR3 contains 14 residues. Germline assignment: CDR1 MDHEN and CDR2 SYDVKM. The CDR3 spells CASSFTGGYETQYF. The CDR3 nucleotides are TGTGCCAGCAGTTTCACAGGGGGCTATGAGACCCAGTACTTC.

This chain uses TRBV28 with TRBJ2-7; TRBD1 matches at 8 bases. The CDR3 is 16 residues long. Germline lookup yields CDR1 MDHEN and CDR2 SYDVKM. V was clipped by 2 bases and J by 1 base; unmatched bases: 7. The CDR3 spells CASSLKSQGVSYEQYF. The CDR3 nucleotides are TGTGCCAGCAGTTTAAAATCACAGGGGGTGTCCTACGAGCAGTACTTC. The whole variable domain, filled in from reference TRBV28 and TRBJ2-7, reads DVKVTQSSRYLVKRTGEKVFLECVQDMDHENMFWYRQDPGLGLRLIYFSYDVKMKEKGDIPEGYSVSREKKERFSLILESASTNQTSMYLCASSLKSQGVSYEQYFGPGTRLTVT.

The rearrangement uses TRBV4-1 and TRBJ2-1, with 12 bases fitting TRBD2. J was trimmed by 7 bases and V by 1 base; bases with no gene match: 5. Per germline, CDR1 MGHRA and CDR2 YSYEKL. This CDR3 has 16 residues. This CDR3 is CASSQVATSGRNEQFF. The CDR3 DNA is TGCGCCAGCAGCCAAGTAGCAACTAGCGGGAGGAATGAGCAGTTCTTC.

This clone showed up just once. The CDR3 bases are TGTGCCAGCAGCACGGACAGGGGAGGGAATCAGCCCCAGCATTTT. Translated, it gives CASSTDRGGNQPQHF. The rearrangement uses TRBV6-1 and TRBJ1-5; 9 nucleotides line up with TRBD1. The germline V gene encodes CDR1 MNHNS and CDR2 SASEGT. With 6 bases clipped from V and 4 bases from J, the junction kept 7 bases outside the gene matches. This CDR3 has 15 amino acids.

The chain joins TRBV9 to TRBJ2-1, with 13 positions matching TRBD2. This CDR3 has 20 amino acids. Trimming removed 1 base from V and 0 bases from J; junction bases left unmatched: 10. CDR1 is SGDLS and CDR2 is YYNGEE in the germline V gene. As DNA, the CDR3 is TGTGCCAGCAGCGTACGGACTAGCGGGAGTAGAGGGGGCTCCTACAATGAGCAGTTCTTC. It translates to CASSVRTSGSRGGSYNEQFF.

The sample holds a few counts of this clone. The gene calls are TRBV7-2 and TRBJ1-3; TRBD1 might be the D (5 bases). CDR1 is SGHTA and CDR2 is FQGNSA in the germline V gene. The CDR3 is 15 residues long. The germline V and J ends were trimmed by 5 bases and 2 bases, with 13 bases remaining between them. The CDR3 DNA sequence: TGTGCCAGCAGCCGAAGGTCGGGGGCTGGAAACACCATATATTTT. Protein sequence: CASSRRSGAGNTIYF.

The chain uses TRBV6-6 and TRBJ2-5; 8 bases line up with TRBD2. The CDR3 spans 16 residues. J was trimmed by 2 bases and V by 6 bases; bases with no gene match: 11. Germline V lookup: CDR1 MNHNY, CDR2 SVGAGI (reference sequence). CDR3 amino acids: CASSQRGGPPQETQYF. CDR3 bases: TGTGCCAGCAGCCAACGGGGGGGGCCGCCTCAAGAGACCCAGTACTTC.

V usage is TRBV7-9 and J usage is TRBJ1-4; maybe TRBD1 (5 bases). Trimming pared 0 bases from V and 7 bases from J, leaving 12 bases between. Germline CDR1 SEHNR, CDR2 FQNEAQ (reference sequence). The CDR3 length is 15 residues. CDR3 nucleotide sequence: TGTGCCAGCAGCTTAGCCGGGGGAAGAGGTGAAAAACTGTTTTTT. Amino acid sequence: CASSLAGGRGEKLFF.

The chain has TRBV18 and TRBJ2-4; 8 bases align to TRBD1. V shed 3 bases, J shed 0 bases, and the junction held 4 bases outside the gene matches. The CDR3 totals 16 residues. In germline, CDR1 is KGHSH, CDR2 LQKENI. Here the CDR3 reads CASSPVDRVAKNIQYF. CDR3 DNA sequence: TGTGCCAGCTCACCCGTGGACAGGGTAGCCAAAAACATTCAGTACTTC.

The chain links TRBV7-2 to TRBJ1-1; D possibly corresponds to TRBD1 (5 bases). V was trimmed by 2 bases and J by 4 bases, leaving 11 bases between them. Germline V gene lookup returns CDR1 SGHTA and CDR2 FQGNSA. The CDR3 spans 14 residues. The CDR3 region has the DNA TGTGCCAGCAGCTTACAGCTGGGGGGCACTGAAGCTTTCTTT. This gives the protein CASSLQLGGTEAFF.

V is TRBV11-2 and J is TRBJ1-3; TRBD1 matches at 8 bases. Germline CDR1 is SGHAT and CDR2 is FQNNGV. The CDR3 loop spans 14 amino acids. V lost 5 bases and J lost 4; bases outside the gene matches: 4. The CDR3 DNA reads TGTGCCAGCAGCCCGGGACAGGAAGGAAACACCATATATTTT. It yields the protein CASSPGQEGNTIYF.

The rearrangement links TRBV5-8 to TRBJ1-5, with 10 bases that match TRBD1. This CDR3 comprises 17 residues. Per germline, CDR1 SGHTS and CDR2 YDEGEE. Unmatched junction bases numbered 13, after V lost 3 bases and J lost 7 bases. CDR3 sequence reads: CASSSDRGRTWGQPQHF. CDR3 DNA sequence: TGTGCCAGCAGCTCTGACAGGGGGCGGACGTGGGGACAGCCCCAGCATTTT.

The chain is built from TRBV27 and TRBJ2-7; TRBD2 agrees at 7 bases. The CDR3 extends over 15 amino acids. Germline CDR1 is MNHEY and CDR2 is SMNVEV (reference sequence). V gave up 0 bases and J gave up 7 bases; unmatched junction bases: 9. In DNA form, the CDR3 reads TGTGCCAGCAGTTTATCGGGGGGGAGGAGAGGTGAGCAGTACTTC. Its protein product is CASSLSGGRRGEQYF.

V is TRBV27 and J is TRBJ2-7; 11 nucleotides agree with TRBD2. J was trimmed by 0 bases and V by 4 bases; bases with no gene match: 14. The CDR3 spans 19 residues. Germline values: CDR1 MNHEY, CDR2 SMNVEV (reference sequence). The CDR3 nucleotides read TGTGCCAGCAGTTCGCAGCCGGGACTAGCGGCTCGAGGCTCCTACGAGCAGTACTTC. It yields the protein CASSSQPGLAARGSYEQYF.

The rearrangement joins TRBV7-9 to TRBJ2-1, with D uncertain. V was clipped by 5 bases and J by 0 bases, with 14 bases between them. Per the germline V gene, CDR1 is SEHNR and CDR2 is FQNEAQ (reference sequence). CDR3 length: 16 amino acids. DNA for the CDR3: TGTGCCAGCAGCCGAGGTCTCCCGGCCTCCTACAATGAGCAGTTCTTC. This encodes CASSRGLPASYNEQFF.

This clone was seen once. The chain links TRBV5-6 to TRBJ2-7; the match to TRBD1 covers 12 bases. Germline V lookup: CDR1 SGHDT, CDR2 YYEEEE. CDR3 length: 19 amino acids. V gave up 2 bases and J gave up 4 bases; unmatched junction bases: 16. The CDR3: CASSFGDRGLSSLGYEQYF. In nucleotides, the CDR3 is TGTGCCAGCAGCTTTGGGGACAGGGGGCTCTCTAGCTTAGGGTACGAGCAGTACTTC. Together with reference TRBV5-6 and TRBJ2-7, the CDR3 gives the full variable domain: DAGVTQSPTHLIKTRGQQVTLRCSPKSGHDTVSWYQQALGQGPQFIFQYYEEEERQRGNFPDRFSGHQFPNYSSELNVNALLLGDSALYLCASSFGDRGLSSLGYEQYFGPGTRLTVT.